The 8 T cell receptor beta chains given below trace back to one sample, sequenced in a study of early T cells in non-severe SARS-CoV-2 infection (dated by TCRdb to the early 2020s). Receptors were amplified or captured by 5' RACE. Sequencing instrument: NextSeq 500. In TCRdb, the public reads were trimmed at Q25 with fastp and aligned with MiXCR, with productive beta chains retained. Each record represents a unique CDR3 protein, reported with the most common genes and DNA among its rows. The sample data list tens of thousands of distinct CDR3 sequences, and roughly 4.5% of these were observed just once. The top ten clones comprise 15% to 20% of the sample. The sequenced material came from whole blood. Source of these receptors: an adult who was a healthcare worker with PCR-confirmed SARS-CoV-2 infection or an uninfected control (not recorded which).

Ten or more counts support this clonotype. The chain couples TRBV4-1 to TRBJ2-5; a possible D gene is TRBD2 (5 bases). CDR3 size: 15 residues. The V gene lost 4 bases and the J gene lost 1 base, with 13 bases spanning the gap. From germline, CDR1 is MGHRA and CDR2 YSYEKL. CDR3 sequence: CASSPHGLSQETQYF. The CDR3 region has the DNA TGCGCCAGCAGCCCGCACGGACTGTCCCAAGAGACCCAGTACTTC.

This clonotype was detected many times. The chain uses TRBV30 and TRBJ1-2; 7 nucleotides match TRBD1. CDR1 GTSNPN and CDR2 SVGIG come from the germline V gene (reference sequence). Germline trimming cut 3 bases from V and 4 bases from J; bases unmatched to any gene: 5. This CDR3 has 13 residues. The CDR3: CAWSDGQAYGYTF. The CDR3 region has the DNA TGTGCCTGGAGCGATGGACAGGCCTATGGCTACACCTTC.

This clonotype occurred many times. V and J are TRBV6-1 and TRBJ2-7; D gene ambiguous. This CDR3 has 11 amino acids. The V end was cut by 6 bases, the J end by 3 bases, with 6 bases between. Germline-derived CDR1 and CDR2 are MNHNS and SASEGT. This chain's CDR3 is CASRALYEQYF. The CDR3 coding sequence is TGTGCCAGCAGAGCTCTCTACGAGCAGTACTTC.

This clonotype was detected ten times or more. The chain couples TRBV5-4 to TRBJ1-4; 9 nucleotides agree with TRBD1. The germline V gene encodes CDR1 SGHNT and CDR2 YYREEE (reference sequence). The CDR3 consists of 14 residues. J was trimmed by 6 bases and V by 3 bases; bases with no gene match: 3. The CDR3 here is CASSSQGADEKLFF. The CDR3, as DNA: TGTGCCAGCAGCTCACAGGGGGCCGATGAAAAACTGTTTTTT.

This clonotype was observed at least ten times. The V and J genes are TRBV5-1 and TRBJ1-2; the match to TRBD1 covers 10 bases. The V and J ends lost 2 bases and 7 bases, in that order; junction bases with no gene match: 11. Germline V gene data show CDR1 as SGHRS and CDR2 as YFSETQ. The CDR3 length is 16 residues. In DNA form, the CDR3 reads TGCGCCAGCAGCTTAGCTCCGGGACAGGGGAGTCTTGGCTACACCTTC. Encoded protein: CASSLAPGQGSLGYTF.

This clonotype was counted only a few times. V gene TRBV7-6 combines with J gene TRBJ1-6; D uncertain. The CDR3 extends over 13 amino acids. V was cut by 1 base and J by 10 bases, with 8 bases left in between. The germline CDR1 and CDR2 sequences are SGHVS and FNYEAQ. The CDR3 region is CASSLGGNSPLHF. DNA of the CDR3: TGTGCCAGCAGCTTAGGAGGTAACTCACCCCTCCACTTT.

This clonotype was counted at least ten times. This chain connects TRBV12-3 or TRBV12-4 to TRBJ1-3; D unclear. The CDR3 is 14 amino acids. The V end lost 3 bases, the J end lost 4 bases, and 10 bases lay between the germline ends. Here the CDR3 reads CASSFARRGNTIYF. The CDR3 DNA follows: TGTGCCAGCAGTTTCGCCCGACGAGGAAACACCATATATTTT.

The genes are TRBV6-6 and TRBJ2-3; TRBD2 matches at 9 bases. V lost 6 bases and J lost 5; bases outside the gene matches: 9. This CDR3 is built from 15 residues. Germline assignment: CDR1 MNHNY and CDR2 SVGAGI (reference sequence). The CDR3 nucleotides read TGTGCCAGCAGCGTAGCGGGGGCCCCGATAGATACGCAGTATTTT. Amino acid sequence: CASSVAGAPIDTQYF.